This T cell receptor (beta chain) was identified during a study of shared clonotypes between healthy human individuals. Terminally differentiated effector memory CD45RA+ cells were excluded by CCR7 positive selection of CD45RO-negative cells. The study, taken as a whole, reports: Estimated richness values were generally larger in naive subsets than in memory subsets. Blood alone was sampled, and tissue repertoires likely differ. Between a handful of donors, naive CD4 clonotypes were shared at a level of around 4.9%.

To note about this clone: Its antigen is currently unknown.

At a deep level, the assay was run. Data came from immunoSEQ multiplex PCR; TCRdb stores just in-frame clones and leaves some out. The sample has hundreds of thousands of clones, around 93% seen once; the top ten hold nearly 25%. This clonotype originated in a man aged 25-45 years in good health. The sequenced material came from naive CD8+ T cells sorted from blood.

CDR3 DNA: TGTGCCACCGGGGGAGGCACTGAAGCTTTCTTT. Its protein is CATGGGTEAFF. The chain combines TRBV15 with TRBJ1-1; tentatively, D is TRBD1 (5 bases). Between the trimmed V and J ends, which lost 8 bases and 4 bases, there was a span of 8 bases. Germline loops: CDR1 LNHNV, CDR2 YYDKDF (reference sequence). The CDR3 spans 11 residues.